This T cell receptor (beta chain) originates from a study of T cell responses to AZD1222 COVID-19 vaccine. Study outcomes and limitations: Donors were largely white British and mainly female; clonal diversity was possibly underestimated. Close to half of spike-specific TCRs reportedly recognize unmutated variant regions. Vaccination with two AZD1222 doses was followed by a rise in Spike-specific TCR breadth and depth. Repertoire sampling happened only post peak T cell response.

Method: immunoSEQ multiplex PCR; TCRdb's copy keeps in-frame clones and lacks some. The top ten clones hold about 7.7% of a sample with under 100,000 clones, about 86% of them seen once. Concerning this clone itself: The antigen remains undetermined.

This CDR3 region has 16 residues. CDR1 and CDR2 from the germline V gene are MNHEY and SVGEGT. V shed 7 bases and J shed 4 bases, with 20 bases lying between them. This receptor was obtained from an adult in good health. This specimen consisted of peripheral blood, obtained on day 0 of AZD1222 vaccination. The rearrangement uses TRBV6-2 or TRBV6-3 and TRBJ2-1; tentatively, D is TRBD2 (7 bases). The CDR3 reads CASNPGGRGGYNEQFF. CDR3 in DNA: TGTGCCAGCAACCCCGGGGGGCGGGGAGGATACAATGAGCAGTTCTTC.